These 15 T cell receptor beta chains were all obtained from the same sample, sequenced in a study of T cells after yellow fever vaccination. From the 5' RACE reads, TCRdb called clonotypes with MiXCR, one entry per CDR3 protein. The sample carries roughly 79,000 distinct CDR3 sequences, 7.3% recorded once. The sample here was CD8+ T cells sorted from PBMCs, taken 10 days after the first yellow fever vaccination. The receptors stem from a man between 18 and 35 years old who received the YFV17D yellow fever vaccine.

This clonotype came up many times. The chain recombines TRBV4-2 with TRBJ2-3, with 9 bases that match TRBD1. CDR3 length equals 18 residues. Germline lookup yields CDR1 LGHNA and CDR2 YNFKEQ. Germline trimming cut 5 bases from V and 1 base from J; bases unmatched to any gene: 13. As DNA, the CDR3 is TGTGCCAGCAGCAAAGCCGGGACAGGGACCCGTCGCACAGATACGCAGTATTTT. Translating gives CASSKAGTGTRRTDTQYF.

The table lists this clonotype with many counts. The V and J genes are TRBV11-2 and TRBJ2-3; 11 bases match TRBD1. V dropped 4 bases and J dropped 6; count of bases not matched to a gene: 6. CDR3 length: 15 residues. The germline gives CDR1 SGHAT, CDR2 FQNNGV. As DNA, the CDR3 is TGTGCCAGCAGCTCCGGGACAGGGGGTGTGGATACGCAGTATTTT. This gives the protein CASSSGTGGVDTQYF.

This clonotype appeared a few times. The chain uses TRBV4-1 and TRBJ1-2, with D maybe TRBD1 (6 bases). V shed 0 bases and J shed 5 bases, with 13 bases lying between them. Germline CDR1 reads MGHRA; CDR2 reads YSYEKL. CDR3 length: 15 residues. CDR3 nucleotide sequence: TGCGCCAGCAGCCAAGAGAGGGGGGGCGCTTATGGCTACACCTTC. It encodes CASSQERGGAYGYTF.

The genes are TRBV7-9 and TRBJ2-7; D is perhaps TRBD1 (5 bases). The length of the CDR3 is 12 residues. Trimming shortened V by 3 bases and J by 6 bases, and 9 bases separated the two germline ends. Germline loops: CDR1 SEHNR, CDR2 FQNEAQ (reference sequence). DNA of the CDR3: TGTGCCAGCAGCTTGGCAGGGTTCGAGCAGTACTTC. It translates to CASSLAGFEQYF.

This clonotype has ten or more counts. V and J are TRBV4-3 and TRBJ2-1; TRBD2 is a possible D gene (5 bases). CDR3 length: 16 amino acids. Trimming took 2 bases from V and 0 from J, leaving 11 bases between them. Per the germline V gene, CDR1 is LGHNA and CDR2 is YSLEER. This CDR3 reads CASSQPSSGSYNEQFF. The CDR3 nucleotides read TGCGCCAGCAGCCAACCTAGCTCGGGCTCCTACAATGAGCAGTTCTTC.

Many counts were recorded for this clonotype. This chain uses TRBV7-9 with TRBJ2-4; 12 bases line up with TRBD2. The CDR3 consists of 15 residues. Germline assignment: CDR1 SEHNR and CDR2 FQNEAQ (reference sequence). After removal of 5 bases from V and 8 bases from J, the junction contained 7 bases not matched to a gene. In DNA form, the CDR3 reads TGTGCCAGCAGCCACCGGACTAGCGGGGTGCACATTCAGTACTTC. Translated: CASSHRTSGVHIQYF.

The sample holds many counts of this clonotype. The rearrangement uses TRBV6-5 and TRBJ2-1, with D possibly called TRBD1 or TRBD2 (6 bases each). This CDR3 is 17 amino acids long. Trimming took off 0 bases at V and 4 bases at J, with 16 bases between the two ends. The germline V gene encodes CDR1 MNHEY and CDR2 SVGAGI. This chain's CDR3 is CASSYSWTAGLYNEQFF. CDR3 DNA sequence: TGTGCCAGCAGTTACTCGTGGACAGCGGGCCTGTACAATGAGCAGTTCTTC.

This clonotype was seen ten or more times. V gene TRBV12-3 or TRBV12-4 combines with J gene TRBJ2-1, with TRBD2 identical over 8 bases. The junction had 9 bases not matched to a gene; V was cut back by 5 bases and J by 9 bases. The CDR3 is made up of 14 amino acids. The CDR3 DNA sequence: TGTGCCAGCAGTCCGAACCGGGGGGGCGTTGAGCAGTTCTTC. Translated, it gives CASSPNRGGVEQFF.

The V and J genes are TRBV7-9 and TRBJ1-5; no firm D call. CDR3 length: 16 residues. Trimming cost V 4 bases and J 3 bases, with 16 bases left between them. Germline CDR1 reads SEHNR; CDR2 reads FQNEAQ (reference sequence). Written as DNA, the CDR3 is TGTGCCAGCAGCTCCTATAGAGCCGGATCCAATCAGCCCCAGCATTTT. It is translated as CASSSYRAGSNQPQHF.

There are many counts of this clonotype. The CDR3 region has the DNA TGCGCCAGCAGCACTAACCCGGATACGCAGTATTTT. It translates to CASSTNPDTQYF. This chain links TRBV5-1 with TRBJ2-3; no reliable D call. Germline V gene lookup returns CDR1 SGHRS and CDR2 YFSETQ. The CDR3 runs 12 residues. The V end was cut by 4 bases, the J end by 6 bases, with 9 bases between. Based on the CDR3 plus reference TRBV5-1 and TRBJ2-3, the full variable domain is KAGVTQTPRYLIKTRGQQVTLSCSPISGHRSVSWYQQTPGQGLQFLFEYFSETQRNKGNFPGRFSGRQFSNSRSEMNVSTLELGDSALYLCASSTNPDTQYFGPGTRLTVL.

J is TRBJ1-2 and V is TRBV4-1, with 9 bases matching TRBD1. V lost 1 base and J lost 6; bases outside the gene matches: 12. There are 17 residues in the CDR3. In germline, CDR1 is MGHRA, CDR2 YSYEKL. CDR3 sequence: CASSQVGRPQGADGYTF. For the CDR3, the DNA is TGCGCCAGCAGCCAAGTGGGAAGACCACAGGGGGCGGATGGCTACACCTTC.

The sample holds many counts of this clonotype. The genes are TRBV7-9 and TRBJ2-2, with 9 bases aligning to TRBD1. Trimming cost V 5 bases and J 4 bases; bases outside gene matches: 5. The CDR3 runs 15 residues. Germline V gives CDR1 SEHNR, CDR2 FQNEAQ (reference sequence). CDR3 nucleotide sequence: TGTGCCAGCAGCCGGGACAGGGTCGGCACCGGGGAGCTGTTTTTT. It translates to CASSRDRVGTGELFF. The entire variable domain, with the rest obtained from reference TRBV7-9 and TRBJ2-2, is as follows: DTGVSQNPRHKITKRGQNVTFRCDPISEHNRLYWYRQTLGQGPEFLTYFQNEAQLEKSRLLSDRFSAERPKGSFSTLEIQRTEQGDSAMYLCASSRDRVGTGELFFGEGSRLTVL.

This clonotype was found a few times. V usage is TRBV6-4 and J usage is TRBJ2-6; the D is unclear. Trimming stripped 5 bases from V and 4 bases from J, with 12 bases between. Germline CDR1 is MRHNA and CDR2 is SNTAGT. CDR3 length: 15 residues. CDR3 loop: CASSNAVSGANVLTF. DNA for the CDR3: TGTGCCAGCAGTAACGCGGTGTCAGGGGCCAACGTCCTGACTTTC.

This clonotype appeared many times. At one end, the junction sequence differs from germline, possibly due to a read error. The rearrangement joins TRBV6-2 or TRBV6-3 to TRBJ1-2; TRBD1 might be the D (6 bases). This CDR3 is 12 amino acids long. Looked up from germline, CDR1 is MNHEY and CDR2 is SVGEGT. Written as DNA, the CDR3 is TGTGCCAGCAATTACAGGGCCGAAGGCTACACCTTC. It specifies CASNYRAEGYTF.

This clonotype was observed at least ten times. The V call is TRBV11-2, the J call TRBJ2-7; D ambiguous. CDR1 and CDR2 (germline): SGHAT, FQNNGV. The V and J ends lost 4 bases and 6 bases respectively, with 13 bases between them. The length of the CDR3 is 13 residues. This CDR3 is CASSSYLYPEQYF. In DNA, the CDR3 is TGTGCCAGCAGCTCCTATCTCTACCCCGAGCAGTACTTC.